This record covers a single TCR beta chain. Its target is unknown. The V gene's germline CDR1 is SGHAT and CDR2 FQNNGV. Trimming took off 4 bases at V and 7 bases at J, with 11 bases between the two ends. This CDR3 is built from 13 residues. These data originate in a study of T cell repertoires in cytomegalovirus infection. Study in general: Signatures in public TCR beta sequences pointed to both CMV infection and matching HLA type. Whole-study results and caveats: Across the ex vivo response, the dominant clonotypes were HLA-C-restricted CMV-specific TCR beta clonotypes.

In TCRdb, the reads were re-called with MiXCR into one record per CDR3 protein. Of just under 550,000 distinct CDR3 sequences detected, about 30% appear once; the ten largest clones hold around 13%. Sequencing input: PBMCs. The V gene is TRBV11-2, the J gene TRBJ2-1, with D tentatively TRBD1 (5 bases). This TCR was sampled from a human donor in good health (CMV status not recorded). Some clones in this sample may be carry-over from other donors' samples. The CDR3 loop reads CASSSAGMNEQFF. CDR3 bases: TGTGCCAGCAGCTCGGCAGGGATGAATGAGCAGTTCTTC.